This section outlines one T cell receptor (beta chain) sequence together with its context. Antigen specificity is unknown. In germline, CDR1 is MNHEY, CDR2 SMNVEV (reference sequence). The germline V and J ends were trimmed by 4 bases and 3 bases, with 18 bases remaining between them. CDR3 size: 16 residues. The data are from a study of STAT3 mutations in large granular lymphocyte leukemia. Study-wide results and limits: In about 30% of the 18 patients, new TCR clonotypes emerged after therapy. Every T-cell large granular lymphocyte leukemia patient had at least one immunodominant TCR beta clonotype.

The protocol was immunoSEQ multiplex PCR, while the TCRdb copy is restricted to in-frame clones and leaves out a portion. The sample holds 9,500 to 13,000 clones, 54% seen once. The source material was peripheral blood mononuclear cells. The receptor was derived from a boy between 10 and 17 years old with T-cell large granular lymphocyte leukemia. Some clones in this sample may be carry-over from other donors' samples. The chain joins TRBV27 to TRBJ2-5; D remains ambiguous. CDR3: CASSSPPFVGKETQYF. In nucleotides, the CDR3 is TGTGCCAGCAGTTCCCCCCCCTTCGTAGGCAAAGAGACCCAGTACTTC.